This TCR beta chain was obtained from a study of cytomegalovirus exposure and HLA in healthy donors (TCRdb year 2017). Concerning the study at large: The roughly 670 repertoires of the first cohort and the 95 to 150 validation repertoires were produced on the same platform, according to a later analysis. The aim of the study was to test whether cataloging public T cell receptors could identify signatures of past pathogen exposure. Besides the first cohort of hundreds of subjects, a separate validation cohort made up of 120 different subjects was used. To predict cytomegalovirus infection status, the study brought together high-throughput TCR immunosequencing, statistical association of individual TCRs with disease status, and machine learning. Overall results and qualifications from the work: Subsequent analysis determined that TCRs grouped into clusters in the first cohort also showed a tendency toward co-occurrence across the 120 validation repertoires, and 94% of cluster scores exceeded 0. A later analysis lacked HLA typing for the validation cohort, so it scored co-occurrence in that cohort across all 130 or so repertoires. While some public TCRs were present in many individuals, most TCR sequences turned up only very rarely across donors. The authors suggested that the approach could potentially be generalized to other disease states and immunological phenotypes. In both the original and validation cohorts, the classifier was reported to diagnose cytomegalovirus status with high specificity and sensitivity. The study gave a list of 150 to 200 TCR beta chains associated with cytomegalovirus. In vitro tests confirmed that a few of the cytomegalovirus-associated TCR beta chains recognize cytomegalovirus antigens.

Donors formed part of the validation cohort, which comprised about 130 subjects and was distinct from the first cohort of 550 to 850 subjects. Preparation of the library involved the immunoSEQ multiplex PCR assay. Regarding the original processing steps: A statistical classification framework was built for diagnosing cytomegalovirus status from the catalog of TCR beta chain sequences. The clones in this table, taken by TCRdb from immuneACCESS, are in-frame only. Not every clone is retained; where verified, under half of the shortfall comes from an unresolved V gene, and the cause of the rest is unknown. V and J calls and clone size are copied from that table; D and trimming were computed from the DNA. This sample lists roughly 230,000 clones; about nine tenths were detected once. 3.1% of the sample rests with the top ten. With respect to this clone: It lacks a known antigen. Base qualities are not at hand, and no much larger clone is one base apart.

Sequences SGHVS (CDR1) and FNYEAQ (CDR2) are obtained from the germline V gene. V lost 7 bases and J lost 14 bases; the stretch between them is 21 bases long. The CDR3, from cysteine to phenylalanine, totals 14 residues. The kept DNA is CDR3 alone, 42 bases in frame from the first base. Sequencing used PBMCs. This chain is built from TRBV7-6 and TRBJ2-6, with the D gene call left open. The TCR was taken from a woman aged 25 to 45 in good health and CMV-seronegative. The CDR3 region has the sequence CASTQTGSIPILTF. The nucleotides read TGTGCCAGCACCCAAACCGGGTCTATCCCTATCCTGACTTTC.